The following is a TCR beta chain sequence with its context. Its antigen is not identified. The data originate from a study of shared clonotypes between healthy human individuals. Study-wide results and limits: Estimated richness was generally greater in naive than memory subsets.

The CDR3 sequence is 15 residues long. CDR1 is MNHNS, CDR2 SASEGT, per germline. V was trimmed by 5 bases and J by 3 bases, leaving 17 bases between them. CD45RO-negative, CCR7-selected cells formed the naive CD8 fraction, which excluded terminally differentiated effector memory CD45RA+ cells. This table comes from immunoSEQ multiplex PCR, and its TCRdb copy is limited to in-frame clones, with some not included. Of around 2,100,000 clones listed, just under 95% were seen once; the top ten hold 1.2%. Sequencing was performed on naive CD8+ T cells sorted from blood. The chain joins TRBV6-1 to TRBJ2-7, with TRBD2 as a possible D gene (7 bases). The sequence came from a man aged 18-30 years in good health. The CDR3 sequence: CASSLRGAGDYEQYF. The DNA for the CDR3 is TGTGCCAGCAGTTTACGGGGGGCTGGGGACTACGAGCAGTACTTC.